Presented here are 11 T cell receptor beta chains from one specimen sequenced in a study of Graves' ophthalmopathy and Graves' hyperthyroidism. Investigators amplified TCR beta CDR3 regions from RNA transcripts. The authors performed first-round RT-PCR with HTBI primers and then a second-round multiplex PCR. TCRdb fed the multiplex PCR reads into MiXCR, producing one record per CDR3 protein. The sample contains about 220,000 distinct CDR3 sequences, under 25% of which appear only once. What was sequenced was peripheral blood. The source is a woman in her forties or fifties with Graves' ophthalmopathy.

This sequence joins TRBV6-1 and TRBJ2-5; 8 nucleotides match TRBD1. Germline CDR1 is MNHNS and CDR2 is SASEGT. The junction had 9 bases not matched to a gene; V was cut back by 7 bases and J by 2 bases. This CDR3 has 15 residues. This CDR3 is CASTTGQGLQETQYF. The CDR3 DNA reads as TGTGCCAGCACCACCGGACAGGGCCTTCAAGAGACCCAGTACTTC.

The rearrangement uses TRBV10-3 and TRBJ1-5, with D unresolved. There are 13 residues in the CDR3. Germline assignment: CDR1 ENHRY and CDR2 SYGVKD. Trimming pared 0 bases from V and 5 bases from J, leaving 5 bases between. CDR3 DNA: TGTGCCATCAGTGAGTCATGGGATCAGCCCCAGCATTTT. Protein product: CAISESWDQPQHF.

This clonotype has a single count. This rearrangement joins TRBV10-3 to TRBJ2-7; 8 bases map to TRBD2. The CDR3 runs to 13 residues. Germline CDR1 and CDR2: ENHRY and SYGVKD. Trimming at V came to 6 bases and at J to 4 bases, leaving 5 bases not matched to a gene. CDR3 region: CAISGRAGYEQYF. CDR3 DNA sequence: TGTGCCATCAGCGGGAGGGCCGGTTACGAGCAGTACTTC.

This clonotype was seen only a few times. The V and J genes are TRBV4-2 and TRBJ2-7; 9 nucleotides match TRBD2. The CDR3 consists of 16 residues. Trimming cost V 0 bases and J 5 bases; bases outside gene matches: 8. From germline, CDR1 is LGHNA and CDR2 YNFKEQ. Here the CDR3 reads CASSQDLAGGRNEQYF. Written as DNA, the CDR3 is TGTGCCAGCAGCCAAGATTTGGCGGGAGGGCGGAACGAGCAGTACTTC.

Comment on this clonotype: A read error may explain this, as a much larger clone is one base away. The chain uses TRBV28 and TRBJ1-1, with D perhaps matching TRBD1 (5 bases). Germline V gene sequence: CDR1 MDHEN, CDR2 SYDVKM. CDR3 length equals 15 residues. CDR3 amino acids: CVSSPTRQMNTEAFF. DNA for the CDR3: TGTGTCAGCAGCCCGACCAGACAGATGAACACTGAAGCTTTCTTT.

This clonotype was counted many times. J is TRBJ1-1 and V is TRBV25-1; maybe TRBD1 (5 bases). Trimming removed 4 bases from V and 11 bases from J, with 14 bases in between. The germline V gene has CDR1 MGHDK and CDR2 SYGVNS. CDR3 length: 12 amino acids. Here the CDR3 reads CASSAGTFEAFF. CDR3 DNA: TGTGCCAGCAGTGCGGGGACTTTTGAGGCTTTCTTT.

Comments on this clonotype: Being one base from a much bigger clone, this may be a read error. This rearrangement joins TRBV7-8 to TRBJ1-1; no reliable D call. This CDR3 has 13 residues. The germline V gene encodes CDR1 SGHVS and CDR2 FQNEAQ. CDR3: CSSSYDLNTEAFF. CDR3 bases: TGTTCCAGCAGCTACGACTTGAACACTGAAGCTTTCTTT. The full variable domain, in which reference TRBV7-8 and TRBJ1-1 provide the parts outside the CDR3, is GAGVSQSPRYKVAKRGQDVALRCDPISGHVSLFWYQQALGQGPEFLTYFQNEAQLDKSGLPSDRFFAERPEGSVSTLKIQRTQQEDSAVYLCSSSYDLNTEAFFGQGTRLTVV.

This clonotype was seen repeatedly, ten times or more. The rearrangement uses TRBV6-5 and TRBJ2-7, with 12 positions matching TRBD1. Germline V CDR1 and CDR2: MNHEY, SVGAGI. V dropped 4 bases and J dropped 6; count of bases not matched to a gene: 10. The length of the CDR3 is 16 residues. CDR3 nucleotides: TGTGCCAGCAGTTCACCTCAGGGACAGGGGGCCGGCGAGCAGTACTTC. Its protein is CASSSPQGQGAGEQYF.

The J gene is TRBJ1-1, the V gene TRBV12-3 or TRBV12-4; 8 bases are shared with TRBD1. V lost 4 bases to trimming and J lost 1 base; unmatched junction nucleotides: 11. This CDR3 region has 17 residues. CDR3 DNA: TGTGCCAGCAGTTCCGCAATACAGGGGGTATGGAACACTGAAGCTTTCTTT. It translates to CASSSAIQGVWNTEAFF.

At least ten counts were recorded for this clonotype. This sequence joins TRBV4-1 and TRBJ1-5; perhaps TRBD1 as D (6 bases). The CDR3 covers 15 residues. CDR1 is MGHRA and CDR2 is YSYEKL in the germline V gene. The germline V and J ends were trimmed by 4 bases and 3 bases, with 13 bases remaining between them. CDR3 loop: CASSPRDTDNQPQHF. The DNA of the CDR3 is TGCGCCAGCAGCCCGCGGGACACCGACAATCAGCCCCAGCATTTT.

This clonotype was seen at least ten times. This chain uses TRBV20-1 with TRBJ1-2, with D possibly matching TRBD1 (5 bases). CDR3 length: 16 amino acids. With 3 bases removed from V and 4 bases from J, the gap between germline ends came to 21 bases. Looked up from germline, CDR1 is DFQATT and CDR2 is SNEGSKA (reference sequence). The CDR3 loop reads CSAREPERGDFYGYTF. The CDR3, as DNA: TGCAGTGCTAGGGAACCCGAGCGGGGCGACTTCTATGGCTACACCTTC.